This record covers a single TCR beta chain. The data are from a study of blood T cell repertoires in COVID-19. Study in general: The cDNA or gDNA used as material had been derived from T cells, B-cell-depleted T cells, or PBMCs.

This CDR3 spans 15 amino acids. Per the study methods: Estimation of nucleated cell counts was performed using reference gene primer amplification. TCRdb's table, derived via immunoSEQ multiplex PCR, lists solely in-frame clones and lacks some. Clone size and V and J calls were adopted from that table, with D and trimming inferred from the DNA. The repertoire has around 260,000 clones, about 89% of them found once; the top ten carry about 9.8%. This sequence originates from a man aged 35-49 years who had recovered from COVID-19. V is TRBV12-1 and J is TRBJ2-2; the table names TRBD2, a call not compared with the DNA. TRBV12-1 corresponds to a pseudogene. The sequencing sample was made of peripheral blood. CDR3 DNA sequence: TGTGCCAGCAGCGTTACTAGCGGGAACACCGGGGAGCTGTTTTTT. Its translation: CASSVTSGNTGELFF.